Sequencing of this T cell receptor (beta chain) was carried out in a study of CXCR3-negative and CXCR3-positive naive CD8 T cells. The CDR3 runs to 11 residues. Turning to this clonotype: What it recognizes is unknown.

Study-level findings and limits: Naive subsets were similarly diverse, while memory CD8+ repertoires were much less diverse.

Via 5' RACE with UMI labels, TRB cDNA libraries were prepared. TCRdb derives one entry per CDR3 protein from the 5' RACE reads, leaving out DNA. Its listing shows about 58,000 distinct CDR3 sequences. Some 300,000 cells per CD8+ T cell subset were flow-sorted in triplicate. Phenotypically, naive CD8+ T cells corresponded to CD45RO-CCR7+CD27+CD95-. The sample comprised naive CXCR3- CD8+ T cells from blood. Subset described: CD45RO-CCR7+CD27+CD95- naive CD8+ T cells lacking CXCR3 (TNR3-). The chain recombines TRBV12-3 or TRBV12-4 with TRBJ2-1. The sequence came from a human donor in good health. Some clones in this sample may be carry-over from other donors' samples. The CDR3 region is CASRPIGEQFF.